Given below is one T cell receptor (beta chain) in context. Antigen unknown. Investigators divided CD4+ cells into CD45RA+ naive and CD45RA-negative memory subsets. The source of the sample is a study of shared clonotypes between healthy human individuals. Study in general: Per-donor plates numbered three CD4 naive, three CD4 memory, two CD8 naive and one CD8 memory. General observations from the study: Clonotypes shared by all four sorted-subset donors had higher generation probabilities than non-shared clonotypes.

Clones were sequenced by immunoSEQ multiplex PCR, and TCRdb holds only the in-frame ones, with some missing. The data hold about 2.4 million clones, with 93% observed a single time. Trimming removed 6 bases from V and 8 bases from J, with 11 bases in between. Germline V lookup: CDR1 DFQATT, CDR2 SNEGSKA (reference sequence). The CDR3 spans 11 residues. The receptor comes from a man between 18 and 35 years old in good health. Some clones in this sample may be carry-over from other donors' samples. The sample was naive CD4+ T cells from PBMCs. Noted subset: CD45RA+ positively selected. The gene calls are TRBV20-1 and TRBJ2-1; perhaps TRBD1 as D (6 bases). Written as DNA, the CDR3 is TGCAGTGCCGACCCAGGGGATGAGCAGTTCTTC. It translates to CSADPGDEQFF.